The 11 T cell receptor beta chains below come from one sample, sequenced in a study of T cell changes during pregnancy in multiple sclerosis. This table comes from immunoSEQ multiplex PCR, and its TCRdb copy is limited to in-frame clones, with some not included. The sample holds about 40,000 clones, about 90% seen once. Sample: CD4+ T cells from peripheral blood mononuclear cells, taken before pregnancy. The receptors stem from a female donor with multiple sclerosis, enrolled in a pregnancy study.

The chain has TRBV19 and TRBJ2-1, with D unresolved. The CDR3 has 15 amino acids. The V and J ends lost 2 bases and 0 bases respectively, with 8 bases between them. The germline CDR1 and CDR2 sequences are LNHDA and SQIVND (reference sequence). CDR3 sequence: CASSIPGTSYNEQFF. For the CDR3, the DNA is TGTGCCAGTAGTATACCGGGTACCTCCTACAATGAGCAGTTCTTC.

The chain uses TRBV18 and TRBJ2-7, with TRBD1 as a possible D gene (5 bases). CDR3 length: 14 residues. In germline, CDR1 is KGHSH, CDR2 LQKENI. V lost 3 bases and J lost 5, with 14 bases in between. DNA of the CDR3: TGTGCCAGCTCACCGAAGCCCCCAGGGAACGAGCAGTACTTC. Translating gives CASSPKPPGNEQYF.

This rearrangement joins TRBV28 to TRBJ1-1; 7 nucleotides line up with TRBD1. This CDR3 region has 12 residues. CDR1 and CDR2 from the germline V gene are MDHEN and SYDVKM. The V gene end was trimmed by 4 bases and the J gene end by 5 bases; junction bases not matched to a gene: 1. The CDR3 bases are TGTGCCAGCAGTTACAGGGGTACTGAAGCTTTCTTT. This gives the protein CASSYRGTEAFF.

This clone was counted once. This rearrangement joins TRBV7-2 to TRBJ1-2, with 8 bases aligning to TRBD1. Trimming cost V 5 bases and J 5 bases; bases outside gene matches: 10. This CDR3 is 15 amino acids long. Germline V CDR1 and CDR2: SGHTA, FQGNSA. The CDR3 nucleotides are TGTGCCAGCAGCCCAAGGGACAGGCTGCTGTATGGCTACACCTTC. Amino acid sequence: CASSPRDRLLYGYTF.

V is TRBV6-5 and J is TRBJ1-4; D is undetermined. Trimming took 4 bases from V and 12 from J, leaving 15 bases between them. From germline, CDR1 is MNHEY and CDR2 SVGAGI. The CDR3 covers 13 residues. The CDR3 reads CASSSNSRRELFF. DNA for the CDR3: TGTGCCAGCAGTTCGAACAGCAGGAGGGAACTGTTTTTT.

The V gene is TRBV5-6, the J gene TRBJ2-1, with 15 bases lining up with TRBD2. Per the germline V gene, CDR1 is SGHDT and CDR2 is YYEEEE. V lost 5 bases and J lost 8; bases outside the gene matches: 11. The length of the CDR3 is 17 residues. CDR3 sequence: CASSWGLAGGRGDEQFF. CDR3 nucleotide sequence: TGTGCCAGCAGTTGGGGACTAGCGGGAGGCCGTGGGGATGAGCAGTTCTTC.

The rearrangement joins TRBV19 to TRBJ2-4; D is ambiguous. This CDR3 has 13 residues. Germline CDR1 is LNHDA and CDR2 is SQIVND (reference sequence). The ends were cut back, 1 base at V and 6 bases at J, with 7 bases in the middle. DNA for the CDR3: TGTGCCAGTAGTATAGGGGCCGGAAACATTCAGTACTTC. The encoded protein is CASSIGAGNIQYF.

The chain couples TRBV4-3 to TRBJ2-3, with no clear D. CDR1 is LGHNA, CDR2 YSLEER, per germline. Trimming cost V 6 bases and J 1 base, with 26 bases left between them. This CDR3 is built from 19 residues. The CDR3 region is CASSPKPIGSGIGTDTQYF. CDR3 DNA sequence: TGCGCCAGCAGTCCAAAACCTATTGGATCAGGCATCGGCACAGATACGCAGTATTTT.

The rearrangement links TRBV6-1 to TRBJ2-5, with 9 bases identical to TRBD2. V dropped 2 bases and J dropped 1; count of bases not matched to a gene: 2. The length of the CDR3 is 15 residues. The germline CDR1 and CDR2 sequences are MNHNS and SASEGT. DNA for the CDR3: TGTGCCAGCAGTGAACTGACTAGCGGCCAAGAGACCCAGTACTTC. It encodes CASSELTSGQETQYF.

The rearrangement links TRBV5-6 to TRBJ2-3, with D unclear. Germline V CDR1 and CDR2: SGHDT, YYEEEE. V lost 0 bases, J lost 10 bases, and 6 bases lay in between. The CDR3 has 11 residues. The CDR3: CASSLGGPQYF. Written as DNA, the CDR3 is TGTGCCAGCAGCTTGGGTGGGCCGCAGTATTTT.

The chain combines TRBV6-5 with TRBJ2-5; 12 positions agree with TRBD2. The CDR3 is 15 amino acids. J was trimmed by 8 bases and V by 6 bases; bases with no gene match: 10. Germline V gives CDR1 MNHEY, CDR2 SVGAGI. The CDR3: CASSLLAGGPSTQYF. The CDR3 DNA reads as TGTGCCAGCAGCCTTCTAGCGGGAGGGCCTAGCACCCAGTACTTC.